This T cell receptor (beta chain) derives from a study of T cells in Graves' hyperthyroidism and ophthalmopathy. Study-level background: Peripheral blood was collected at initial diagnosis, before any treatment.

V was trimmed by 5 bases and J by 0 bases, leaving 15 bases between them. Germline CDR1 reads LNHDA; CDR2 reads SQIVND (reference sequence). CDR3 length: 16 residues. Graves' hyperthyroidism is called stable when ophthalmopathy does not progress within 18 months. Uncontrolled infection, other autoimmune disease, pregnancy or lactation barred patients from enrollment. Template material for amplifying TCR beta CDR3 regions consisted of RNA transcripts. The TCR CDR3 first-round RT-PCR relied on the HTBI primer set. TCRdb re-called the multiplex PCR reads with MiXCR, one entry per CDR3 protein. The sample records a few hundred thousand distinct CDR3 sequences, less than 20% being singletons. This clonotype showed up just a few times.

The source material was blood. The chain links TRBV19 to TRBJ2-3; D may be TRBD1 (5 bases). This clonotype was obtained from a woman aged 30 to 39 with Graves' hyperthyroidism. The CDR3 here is CASSLRTTPSTDTQYF. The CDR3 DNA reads TGTGCCAGTAGTCTCCGGACAACACCTAGCACAGATACGCAGTATTTT.